This T cell receptor beta chain was identified during a study of blood T cell repertoires in COVID-19. Study-wide background: Researchers got acute and convalescent COVID-19 samples from the United States, Italy and Spain.

Germline CDR1 and CDR2: SGHVS and FNYEAQ. Trimming cost V 6 bases and J 0 bases; bases outside gene matches: 3. The CDR3 is 15 residues long. Profiled with immunoSEQ multiplex PCR; TCRdb holds only in-frame clones, not every one. The sample includes about 20,000 clones, nearly 90% of them seen just once. V is TRBV7-6 and J is TRBJ2-3, with TRBD2 identical over 10 bases. Sequencing was done on a sample of peripheral blood. The receptor was derived from a human donor with active COVID-19. The donor label of this sample is uncertain. The CDR3 nucleotides read TGTGCCAGCAGTCGACTAGCGGGTAGCACAGATACGCAGTATTTT. It yields the protein CASSRLAGSTDTQYF.